This T cell receptor (beta chain) is from a study of patients and donors after allogeneic stem cell transplantation. TCRdb ran MiXCR on the RT-PCR reads and lists one entry per CDR3 protein. The table lists some 40,000 distinct CDR3 sequences, roughly 29% of them singletons. V was pared by 1 base and J by 0 bases, with 4 bases of the junction left unmatched. This CDR3 comprises 16 residues. Germline V gene data show CDR1 as LGHNA and CDR2 as YSLEER. The J gene is TRBJ2-7, the V gene TRBV4-3; 9 bases match TRBD2. The material sequenced was blood, either unsorted or a sorted T cell fraction (not recorded which). The TCR was taken from a human donor who was either an allogeneic HSCT recipient or a stem cell or donor lymphocyte infusion donor (not recorded which). It is not recorded whose cells these are; they may come from a transplant donor. Here the CDR3 reads CASSQVAGGSSYEQYF. The DNA for the CDR3 is TGCGCCAGCAGCCAAGTCGCGGGAGGGTCCTCCTACGAGCAGTACTTC.